These T cell receptor beta chains were read from a single sample in a study of blood T cells in healthy people across ages. TCRdb re-derived calls from the 5' RACE reads in MiXCR, one entry per CDR3 protein. The repertoire holds hundreds of thousands of distinct CDR3 sequences, with 32% as singletons. The sequencing sample was made of blood. The source is a woman of 80 years or more in good health. Both conserved end residues are trimmed from each CDR3. Fields, in order: J gene, V gene, CDR3 protein.

j_gene: TRBJ1-2
v_gene: TRBV29-1
CDR3aa: SVEPGLRGYT

j_gene: TRBJ2-6
v_gene: TRBV5-1
CDR3aa: ASSSPSSGANVLT

j_gene: TRBJ1-2
v_gene: TRBV3-1
CDR3aa: ASNLQGRVYGYT

j_gene: TRBJ2-1
v_gene: TRBV15
CDR3aa: ATSTMGEASYDERF

j_gene: TRBJ2-4
v_gene: TRBV18
CDR3aa: ASSPLSQGAGNIQY

j_gene: .
v_gene: TRBV5-4
CDR3aa: ASSHHRGNDEQY

j_gene: .
v_gene: TRBV6-2/TRBV6-3
CDR3aa: ASSLATPGDEQY

j_gene: TRBJ2-5
v_gene: TRBV7-2
CDR3aa: ASSSWTGTETQY

j_gene: TRBJ2-7
v_gene: TRBV10-3
CDR3aa: AISAGPSIGDYEQY

j_gene: TRBJ2-3
v_gene: TRBV7-2
CDR3aa: ASIDRRGADTQY

j_gene: TRBJ2-1
v_gene: TRBV4-1
CDR3aa: ASSQEGKAGGHPSYNEQF

j_gene: TRBJ2-7
v_gene: TRBV10-3
CDR3aa: AISGGQGEQQNEQY

j_gene: TRBJ2-7
v_gene: TRBV10-3
CDR3aa: AISEGGTEAYEQY

j_gene: TRBJ2-1
v_gene: TRBV7-9
CDR3aa: ASSFTGGSYNEQF

j_gene: TRBJ1-2
v_gene: TRBV7-9
CDR3aa: ASSSNQLGTFYGYT

j_gene: TRBJ1-4
v_gene: TRBV6-5
CDR3aa: ASRRQGAGEKLF

j_gene: .
v_gene: TRBV6-5
CDR3aa: ASSYGGGGYNEQY

j_gene: TRBJ2-2
v_gene: TRBV2
CDR3aa: ASTLAGGANTGELF

j_gene: TRBJ2-7
v_gene: TRBV5-1
CDR3aa: ASSWAGRSYEQY

j_gene: TRBJ2-3
v_gene: TRBV5-1
CDR3aa: ASSLGGLAGTHGTDTQY

j_gene: TRBJ1-4
v_gene: TRBV20-1
CDR3aa: SAGEEGEKRF

j_gene: TRBJ1-2
v_gene: TRBV29-1
CDR3aa: SVETVTAKGYGYT

j_gene: TRBJ1-2
v_gene: TRBV30
CDR3aa: AWRAGQNSYVYT

j_gene: TRBJ2-1
v_gene: TRBV20-1
CDR3aa: SAEQGSNEQF

j_gene: TRBJ2-7
v_gene: TRBV7-8
CDR3aa: ASSPRMYSEQY

j_gene: TRBJ1-1
v_gene: TRBV6-1
CDR3aa: ASSDMDRATEAF

j_gene: TRBJ2-5
v_gene: TRBV24-1
CDR3aa: ATGMPGGLETQY

j_gene: TRBJ2-3
v_gene: TRBV10-1
CDR3aa: ASSDHGSGDTQY

j_gene: TRBJ1-1
v_gene: TRBV5-1
CDR3aa: ASSMTGNTEAF